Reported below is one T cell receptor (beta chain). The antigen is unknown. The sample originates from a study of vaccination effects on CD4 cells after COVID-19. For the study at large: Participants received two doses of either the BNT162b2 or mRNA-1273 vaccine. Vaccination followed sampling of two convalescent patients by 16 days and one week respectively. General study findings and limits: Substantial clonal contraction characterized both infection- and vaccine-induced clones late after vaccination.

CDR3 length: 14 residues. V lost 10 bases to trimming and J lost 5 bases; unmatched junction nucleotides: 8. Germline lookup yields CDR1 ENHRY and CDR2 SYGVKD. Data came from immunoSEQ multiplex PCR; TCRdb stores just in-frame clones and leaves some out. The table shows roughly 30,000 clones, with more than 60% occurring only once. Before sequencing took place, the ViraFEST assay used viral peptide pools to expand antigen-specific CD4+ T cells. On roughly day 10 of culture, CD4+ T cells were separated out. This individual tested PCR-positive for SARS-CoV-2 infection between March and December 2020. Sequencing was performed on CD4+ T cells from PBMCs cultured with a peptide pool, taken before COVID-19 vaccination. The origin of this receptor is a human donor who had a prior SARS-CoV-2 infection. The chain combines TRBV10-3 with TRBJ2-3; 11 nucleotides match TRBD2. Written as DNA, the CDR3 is TGTGCCACTGGCCCTAGCGGGGGGATAGATACGCAGTATTTT. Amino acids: CATGPSGGIDTQYF.